This passage covers 9 T cell receptor beta chains from one sample sequenced in a study of cytomegalovirus exposure and HLA in healthy donors. This PCR relied on a set of 60 Vbeta primers and 13 Jbeta primers. Assay used: immunoSEQ multiplex PCR; TCRdb lists only in-frame clones, some missing. The profile shows about 200,000 clones, more than 65% of them singletons. What was sequenced was PBMCs. These receptors originate from a man aged 50 to 59 in good health and CMV-seronegative.

The gene calls are TRBV5-1 and TRBJ2-7; 9 bases fit TRBD1. Unmatched junction bases numbered 5, after V lost 1 base and J lost 3 bases. From germline, CDR1 is SGHRS and CDR2 YFSETQ. The CDR3 loop spans 15 amino acids. Here the CDR3 reads CASSLMRGQGYEQYF. The CDR3 DNA reads TGCGCCAGCAGCTTGATGCGGGGACAGGGCTACGAGCAGTACTTC. The whole variable domain, remainder taken from reference TRBV5-1 and TRBJ2-7, is KAGVTQTPRYLIKTRGQQVTLSCSPISGHRSVSWYQQTPGQGLQFLFEYFSETQRNKGNFPGRFSGRQFSNSRSEMNVSTLELGDSALYLCASSLMRGQGYEQYFGPGTRLTVT.

V and J are TRBV5-1 and TRBJ2-3, with a weak D call TRBD2 (5 bases). The CDR3 is made up of 15 amino acids. Deletions cut 2 bases from V and 5 bases from J, with 15 bases between. The germline CDR1 and CDR2 sequences are SGHRS and YFSETQ. Here the CDR3 DNA reads TGCGCCAGCAGCTTCGAGGGCCCCCGAGGAGATACGCAGTATTTT. Encoded protein: CASSFEGPRGDTQYF.

The CDR3 DNA reads TGTGCCATCAGCCGTCTAGCGGCCAATGACAATGAGCAGTTCTTC. This encodes CAISRLAANDNEQFF. The chain employs TRBV10-3 and TRBJ2-1; 7 positions match TRBD2. CDR1 and CDR2 from the germline V gene are ENHRY and SYGVKD. V dropped 6 bases and J dropped 5; count of bases not matched to a gene: 10. The CDR3 extends over 15 amino acids.

This clone was seen a handful of times. The rearrangement links TRBV4-2 to TRBJ2-3; D perhaps matches TRBD2 (6 bases). The CDR3 contains 18 residues. Germline CDR1 reads LGHNA; CDR2 reads YNFKEQ. V lost 2 bases, J lost 8 bases, and 26 bases lay in between. CDR3 nucleotides: TGTGCCAGCAGCCAAATGACATCCGGGACTTTGGCCGAGGGTACGCAGTATTTT. Residues: CASSQMTSGTLAEGTQYF.

V gene TRBV28 combines with J gene TRBJ2-3; TRBD2 matches at 11 bases. This CDR3 spans 15 amino acids. Germline CDR1 reads MDHEN; CDR2 reads SYDVKM. The trim removed 4 bases at V and 2 bases at J, leaving 2 bases unmatched. The CDR3 here is CASSSTSGNTDTQYF. CDR3 nucleotide sequence: TGTGCCAGCAGTTCGACTAGCGGGAACACAGATACGCAGTATTTT.

This clone has only one observation. The V and J genes are TRBV7-9 and TRBJ1-2, with D possibly being TRBD1 (6 bases). Per germline, CDR1 SEHNR and CDR2 FQNEAQ (reference sequence). This CDR3 contains 15 residues. V was trimmed by 11 bases and J by 7 bases, leaving 26 bases between them. The CDR3 sequence is CALRRDTGTSSGYTF. CDR3 sequence (DNA): TGTGCCCTTAGAAGGGATACAGGGACAAGTAGTGGCTACACCTTC.

This clone was picked up one time. The CDR3 loop is CASSPRGTAYEQYF. CDR3 nucleotide sequence: TGTGCCAGCAGCCCCCGGGGGACGGCCTACGAGCAGTACTTC. This rearrangement joins TRBV7-9 to TRBJ2-7, with TRBD2 as a possible D gene (6 bases). This CDR3 contains 14 residues. Trimming shortened V by 5 bases and J by 2 bases, and 13 bases separated the two germline ends. Germline V gene sequence: CDR1 SEHNR, CDR2 FQNEAQ (reference sequence).

The CDR3 sequence: CASSFAGTSGSYEQYF. The CDR3 coding sequence is TGCGCCAGCAGCTTCGCCGGGACTAGCGGCTCCTACGAGCAGTACTTC. The V and J genes are TRBV4-1 and TRBJ2-7, with 11 bases matching TRBD2. The CDR3 is 16 residues long. The ends lost 5 bases at V and 0 bases at J; junction bases unmatched: 6. Germline loops: CDR1 MGHRA, CDR2 YSYEKL.

This sequence joins TRBV28 and TRBJ2-7; TRBD1 agrees at 7 bases. V lost 5 bases to trimming and J lost 2 bases; unmatched junction nucleotides: 9. The CDR3 is made up of 15 amino acids. Germline V gene data show CDR1 as MDHEN and CDR2 as SYDVKM. The CDR3 DNA follows: TGTGCCAGCAGTCGGGGCGACAGGGCTACCTACGAGCAGTACTTC. Amino acid sequence: CASSRGDRATYEQYF. The entire variable domain, with the rest obtained from reference TRBV28 and TRBJ2-7, is as follows: DVKVTQSSRYLVKRTGEKVFLECVQDMDHENMFWYRQDPGLGLRLIYFSYDVKMKEKGDIPEGYSVSREKKERFSLILESASTNQTSMYLCASSRGDRATYEQYFGPGTRLTVT.